These T cell receptor beta chains were read from a single sample in a study of lymphopenia after photon versus proton radiotherapy. Only in-frame clones appear in the TCRdb table, and some are missing; sequencing was by immunoSEQ multiplex PCR. The sample records 55,000 to 70,000 clones, 80% to 90% being singletons. The material sequenced was peripheral blood, taken from a patient treated with proton-based radiotherapy. The receptors derive from a man of 80 years or more with esophageal cancer. Each CDR3 is given with its conserved first and last residue. Fields, in order: clone size, J gene, D gene, V gene, CDR3 DNA, CDR3 protein. The D gene is left open where the match is weak. Expanded clones get a size class; other rows say once, few or many, or leave the size out.

few,TRBJ1-2,TRBD1,TRBV4-3,TGCGCCAGCAGCCATGTTACCCAGGGGGTCGGTAGGAGAGGCTACACCTTC,CASSHVTQGVGRRGYTF
once,TRBJ2-1,TRBD2,TRBV4-1,TGCGCCAGCACTGTAGCGGGAATCCGTCTTAATGAGCAGTTCTTC,CASTVAGIRLNEQFF
-,TRBJ1-2,-,TRBV4-2,TGTGCCAGCAGCCGACGAGAGGGCAGTAACAACTATGGCTACACCTTC,CASSRREGSNNYGYTF
once,TRBJ2-7,TRBD1,TRBV7-8,TGTGCCAGCAGCTTATTTATGGGACAGGGGGGAGGTGAGCAGTACTTC,CASSLFMGQGGGEQYF
once,TRBJ2-7,-,TRBV4-3,TGCGCCAGCAGCCTAGGGGTAGCACAGGGCCACGAGCAGTACTTC,CASSLGVAQGHEQYF
-,TRBJ2-2,-,TRBV29-1,TGCAGCGTTGTGCAGAATACCGGGGAGCTGTTTTTT,CSVVQNTGELFF
once,TRBJ2-7,TRBD2,TRBV18,TGTGCCAGCTCACCTCTAGCGGGAGTAAAAAACGAGCAGTACTTC,CASSPLAGVKNEQYF
once,TRBJ2-2,-,TRBV20-1,TGCAGTGTCGCGAACACCGGGGAGCTGTTTTTT,CSVANTGELFF
-,TRBJ2-3,-,TRBV5-5,TGTGCCAGCAGCTTGGTTACGGGGAGAGTGACAGATACGCAGTATTTT,CASSLVTGRVTDTQYF
-,TRBJ1-2,-,TRBV7-9,TGTGCCAGCAGCTTTCGGGGGAATCTGCGTGGCTACACCTTC,CASSFRGNLRGYTF
once,TRBJ1-6,-,TRBV6-6,TGTGCCAGCACCCAAAGTAGGGCCGCCGGGTCACCCCTCCACTTT,CASTQSRAAGSPLHF
once,TRBJ2-7,TRBD1,TRBV18,TGTGCCAGCTCAGCAGGGGGCGTCGAATCCTACGAGCAGTACTTC,CASSAGGVESYEQYF
-,TRBJ2-1,TRBD2,TRBV5-1,TGCGCCAGCAGCTCGCCCGCGGGAGCTGGTGAGCAGTTCTTC,CASSSPAGAGEQFF
-,TRBJ2-7,TRBD1,TRBV5-6,TGTGCCAGCAGCCCCCGTATGGGACAGGGATGGGAGCAGTACTTC,CASSPRMGQGWEQYF
-,TRBJ2-5,-,TRBV6-5,TGTGCCAGCAGTTACCTAGAGACCCAGTACTTC,CASSYLETQYF
-,TRBJ2-7,TRBD2,TRBV19,TGTGCCAGTAGTATTTATAGCGGGAGTTTGAGCGAGCAGTACTTC,CASSIYSGSLSEQYF
-,TRBJ1-5,-,TRBV10-1,TGCGCCAGCAGTGAGGTCCCTAGCAATCAGCCCCAGCATTTT,CASSEVPSNQPQHF
-,TRBJ2-7,-,TRBV5-1,TGCGCCAGCAGCTCCGGTCCGGGCTACGAGCAGTACTTC,CASSSGPGYEQYF
-,TRBJ2-1,TRBD1,TRBV6-7,TGTGCCAGCAGTTACTCGAATAGACAGGGGAACAATGAGCAGTTCTTC,CASSYSNRQGNNEQFF
-,TRBJ1-1,-,TRBV19,TGTGCCACCGAACAGGGGAACACTGAAGCTTTCTTT,CATEQGNTEAFF
-,TRBJ2-7,-,TRBV19,TGTGCCAGTAGTATCGGGAACGGACCGTTTTACGAGCAGTACTTC,CASSIGNGPFYEQYF
-,TRBJ1-1,-,TRBV29-1,TGCAGCGGTGAGCTCGGGGGTACTGAAGCTTTCTTT,CSGELGGTEAFF
-,TRBJ1-1,-,TRBV11-2,TGTGCCAGCAACCAAGGGACGGCTGGACGAGCTTTCTTT,CASNQGTAGRAFF
-,TRBJ2-7,-,TRBV6-5,TGTGCCAGCAGCCGCCCCGGGGGGCCGTCCTACGAGCAGTACTTC,CASSRPGGPSYEQYF
-,TRBJ1-4,-,TRBV4-1,TGCGCCAGCAGCCGAATCCAGGGGAGCGAGGGTGAAAAACTGTTTTTT,CASSRIQGSEGEKLFF
-,TRBJ1-2,-,TRBV5-6,TGTGCCAGCAGCCATGGGCAAAATATGCCCTACACCTTC,CASSHGQNMPYTF
few,TRBJ2-7,-,TRBV5-5,TGTGCCAGCAGCTTTACTACCACCTACGAGCAGTACTTC,CASSFTTTYEQYF
-,TRBJ2-7,-,TRBV11-2,TGTGCCAGCAGCTTAGGGAGGTCGATCTACGAGCAGTACTTC,CASSLGRSIYEQYF
-,TRBJ2-7,-,TRBV7-2,TGTGCCAGCAGCTTAGCCCCCGAGGGGGTAGGGTGGGACTTC,CASSLAPEGVGWDF
-,TRBJ1-2,TRBD1,TRBV9,TGTGCCAGTGGTGAACCGGGGACAGGTTTCTTATCGCACTATGGCTACACCTTC,CASGEPGTGFLSHYGYTF
-,TRBJ1-1,TRBD1,TRBV6-5,TGTGCCAGCAGTTACGCGACAGGGGCTGGGAGAACTGAAGCTTTCTTT,CASSYATGAGRTEAFF
-,TRBJ2-5,TRBD2,TRBV7-7,TGTGCTAGCAGCTTAGGGCTAGCGGGTACCTTACAAGAGACCCAGTACTTC,CASSLGLAGTLQETQYF
-,TRBJ2-2,-,TRBV2,TGTGCCAGCAAAAAGGGAGTGGCGGTCGACACCGGGGAGCTGTTTTTT,CASKKGVAVDTGELFF
-,TRBJ1-4,-,TRBV7-2,TGTGCCAGCAGCTCCATCGAGCGGGGGGGGAATGAAAAACTGTTTTTT,CASSSIERGGNEKLFF
-,TRBJ1-1,-,TRBV7-2,TGTGCCAGCAGCTCACGCGGGGATATGAACACTGAAGCTTTCTTT,CASSSRGDMNTEAFF
-,TRBJ1-2,TRBD1,TRBV12-5,TGTGCTAGTAGCCGGGACAGTTGGGGTTTCGGCTACACCTTC,CASSRDSWGFGYTF
-,TRBJ2-7,-,TRBV6-6,TGTGCCAGCAGTTACTCACAGGGTGTTTACGAGCAGTACTTC,CASSYSQGVYEQYF
-,TRBJ2-5,TRBD1,TRBV7-9,TGTGCCAGCAGCTTCACTTGGACAGGTCCGCAAGAGACCCAGTACTTC,CASSFTWTGPQETQYF
-,TRBJ2-2,TRBD2,TRBV4-3,TGCGCCAGCAGCCAAGCGGGAGGGTACACCGGGGAGCTGTTTTTT,CASSQAGGYTGELFF